This TCR beta chain derives from a study of synovial regulatory T cells in juvenile arthritis (dated by TCRdb to the mid-2010s). Regarding the research as a whole: Of the sequenced patients, 5 or 6 received methotrexate, one received methotrexate plus infliximab, three were therapy-naive, and one had no treatment information. The study compared TCRbeta CDR3 repertoires of blood iaTreg cells, other blood Treg cells and synovial fluid Treg cells from matched patient samples. Although effector T cell subsets in the cohort were also sequenced for comparisons, the Treg dataset on its own covers only blood and synovial fluid Treg cells. TCR repertoire comparisons included Treg and Teff subsets from fewer than 12 JIA patients with active disease. The full study reports these points: More CDR3 sequences were shared by synovial Treg cells with iaTreg cells than with other blood Treg cells, and a closer relation was confirmed by Chao-Jaccard similarity. Across patients, iaTreg TCR repertoires were largely private and overlapped partially with synovial Teff repertoires and blood CPL repertoires. Compared with other blood Treg cells, blood iaTreg cells had lower TCR diversity, a finding consistent with antigen-driven expansion.

This clone is large (0.1 to 1%) as judged by frequency; no count is noted. Its antigen is currently not known. Library preparation was by the immunoSEQ multiplex PCR assay. Adaptive Biotechnologies carried out the TCRbeta CDR3 sequencing. From the authors' description of their analysis: Repertoire similarity was assessed with the Chao-modified Jaccard index and with the median clonotype overlap from 200 random subsamples of equal sample size. Similarity analyses used either productive nucleotide sequences or in silico-translated amino acid sequences. Hierarchical clustering with single linkage and t-SNE based on Chao-modified Jaccard distances were applied for the comparison of repertoires. Repertoire diversity was quantified with the Renyi index, after sample size normalisation, across a range of alpha values. TCRdb limited this immuneACCESS table to in-frame rearrangements with V and J called. A share of clones is missing; checked studies link under half to unresolved V genes, and the rest is unexplained. From that table come the V and J calls and clone size; the DNA was used to work out D and trimming. The sample table on file contains several hundred clones. The top ten clonotypes cover just under 5% of the sample.

HLA-DR+ Treg cells were designated as iaTreg cells, which were found to be more frequent in NO ID than ID patients at Tend and were hypothesised to expand during inflammation. The donors for the TCR repertoire analysis were approximately 11 juvenile idiopathic arthritis patients with active disease who had not reached inactive disease, of whom 3 were polyarticular and 8 were oligoarticular. The TCR-sequenced patients had a median age of about 12 years (range about 2.4-25) and median disease duration of around 7 years (range 0.2-19.1). The samples used for TCR repertoire analysis were collected at two centres in Italy. Peripheral blood mononuclear cells were isolated using a Histopaque-1077 density gradient and were cryopreserved in about 90% FCS with roughly 10% DMSO. The sequencing input was Treg cells from blood. The cell subset or site label on this specimen signifies: HLA-DR+ inflammation-associated blood Treg cells. This sequence was found in a donor aged 2-30 years with juvenile idiopathic arthritis.

CDR3 region: CASSQRLVEETQYF. This sequence uses TRBV4-3 and TRBJ2-5; the TCRdb call, TRBD2, lacks DNA for checking. The CDR3 runs 14 amino acids, cysteine and phenylalanine included. The protein alone is recorded here. For CDR1 and CDR2, the germline V gene lists LGHNA and YSLEER.